This is a list of T cell receptor beta chains from one sample in a study of blood T cell repertoires in COVID-19. Profiling relied on immunoSEQ multiplex PCR, and the TCRdb table lists in-frame clones only, not all of them. In the table there are about 330,000 clones, approximately 88% of which are singletons. Source material: PBMCs or T cells enriched from blood (not recorded which). The receptors originated from a man aged 25-45 years who had recovered from COVID-19. Each CDR3 is given with its conserved first and last residue. Each record gives: V gene, CDR3 length, CDR3 protein.

>TRBV5-6|14
CASSLGGPNTEAFF
>TRBV6-5|15
CASTDRQGWYQPQHF
>TRBV2|14
CASSGQSSNTEAFF
>TRBV4-1|15
CASSQRDRVDQPQHF
>TRBV11-2|16
CASSLGPGQGANEQFF
>TRBV5-6|14
CASSYRGGNQPQHF
>TRBV14|15
CASSQDRTHGGTQYF
>TRBV3-1/TRBV3-2|12
CASSQVIFEQFF
>TRBV7-8|16
CASSSSTGSVANTIYF
>TRBV7-3|14
CASSSALGSTEAFF
>TRBV28|17
CASSLPRLAAEQETQYF
>TRBV7-9|15
CASSLPGTRYNEQFF
>TRBV30|15
CAWGQGSNSNQPQHF
>TRBV19|14
CASSIQRSYNEQFF
>TRBV28|16
CASSPIGTGGAGELFF
>TRBV18|15
CASSLTGGLNTEAFF
>TRBV5-1|16
CASSRPGAGNNEKLFF
>TRBV2|17
CASKEPTLGGGYTEAFF
>TRBV20-1|11
CSASQDFQAFF
>TRBV7-8|15
CASSLGGGFSGEQFF
>TRBV7-8|13
CASSFRGAREQYF
>TRBV6-5|13
CATRQGRVYEQYF
>TRBV11-3|13
CASSFTQGAEAFF
>TRBV7-2|14
CASSLAGQYNEQFF